This T cell receptor (beta chain) is from a study of cytotoxic CD8 clonotypes in ibrutinib-treated CLL. The wider study: 24 partial and 2 complete responses; at median roughly 67 months, about 14 remitted, about twelve progressed. Response sampling occurred after a median around 12 months of treatment (range 6 to 36). Study-level points and caveats: The study found baseline clonality above age-matched healthy donors, tracking circulating CD8+ T-cell counts.

Germline values: CDR1 SGHRS, CDR2 YFSETQ. V was cut by 4 bases and J by 0 bases, with 13 bases left in between. The CDR3 length is 15 residues. Profiled with immunoSEQ multiplex PCR; TCRdb holds only in-frame clones, not every one. The profile shows under 35,000 clones, 55% to 75% of them singletons. Concerning this clone itself: The target antigen is unknown.

This TCR came from a human donor with chronic lymphocytic leukemia. Specimen: PBMCs, collected after 24 months of ibrutinib treatment. This chain connects TRBV5-1 to TRBJ1-2, with D maybe TRBD1 (5 bases). This chain's CDR3 is CASSTLGEANYGYTF. The CDR3 bases are TGCGCCAGCAGCACCTTGGGGGAAGCTAACTATGGCTACACCTTC.